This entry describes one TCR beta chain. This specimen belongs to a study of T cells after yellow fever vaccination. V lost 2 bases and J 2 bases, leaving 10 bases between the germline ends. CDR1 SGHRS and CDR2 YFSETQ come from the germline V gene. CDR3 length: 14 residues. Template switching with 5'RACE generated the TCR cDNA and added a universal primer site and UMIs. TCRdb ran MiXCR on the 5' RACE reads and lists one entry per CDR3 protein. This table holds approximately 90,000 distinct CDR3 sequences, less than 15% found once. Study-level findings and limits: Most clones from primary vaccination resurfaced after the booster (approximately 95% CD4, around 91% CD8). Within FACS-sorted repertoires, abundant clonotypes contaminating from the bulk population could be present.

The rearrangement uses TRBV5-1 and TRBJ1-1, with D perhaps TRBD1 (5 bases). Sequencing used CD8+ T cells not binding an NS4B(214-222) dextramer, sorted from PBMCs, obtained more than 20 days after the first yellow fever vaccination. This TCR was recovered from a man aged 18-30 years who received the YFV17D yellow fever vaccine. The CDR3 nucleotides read TGCGCCAGCAGCTTCTTAGGGGACAACACTGAAGCTTTCTTT. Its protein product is CASSFLGDNTEAFF.